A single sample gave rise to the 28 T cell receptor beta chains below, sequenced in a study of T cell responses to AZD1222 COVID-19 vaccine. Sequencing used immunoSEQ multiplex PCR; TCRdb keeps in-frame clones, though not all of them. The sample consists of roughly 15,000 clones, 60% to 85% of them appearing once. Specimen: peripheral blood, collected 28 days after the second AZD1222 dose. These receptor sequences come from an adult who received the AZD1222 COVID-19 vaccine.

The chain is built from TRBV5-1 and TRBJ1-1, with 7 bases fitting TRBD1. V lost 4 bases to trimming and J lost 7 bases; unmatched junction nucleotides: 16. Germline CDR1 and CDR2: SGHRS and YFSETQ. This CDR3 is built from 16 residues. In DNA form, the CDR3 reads TGCGCCAGCAGCGGTTGGGAGAAGGGGGCGAGGGATGAAGCTTTCTTT. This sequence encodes CASSGWEKGARDEAFF.

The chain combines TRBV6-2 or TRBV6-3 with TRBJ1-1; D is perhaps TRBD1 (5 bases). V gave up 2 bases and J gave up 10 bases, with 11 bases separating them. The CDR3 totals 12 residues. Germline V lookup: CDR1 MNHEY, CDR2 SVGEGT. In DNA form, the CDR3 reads TGTGCCAGCAGTTACGGGGGACTCCGAGCTTTCTTT. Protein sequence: CASSYGGLRAFF.

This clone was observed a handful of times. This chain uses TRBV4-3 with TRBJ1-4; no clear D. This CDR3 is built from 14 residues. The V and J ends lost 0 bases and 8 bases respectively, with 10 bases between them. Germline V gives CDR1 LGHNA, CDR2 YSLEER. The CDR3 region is CASSQDRADEKLFF. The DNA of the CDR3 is TGCGCCAGCAGCCAAGATCGGGCAGACGAAAAACTGTTTTTT.

The CDR3 is CASSLEGRLNSPLHF. CDR3 nucleotide sequence: TGCGCCAGCAGCTTGGAAGGCAGACTCAATTCACCCCTCCACTTT. The chain employs TRBV5-1 and TRBJ1-6; D unresolved. CDR1 is SGHRS and CDR2 is YFSETQ in the germline V gene. The CDR3 contains 15 residues. The V end was cut by 0 bases, the J end by 7 bases, with 11 bases between.

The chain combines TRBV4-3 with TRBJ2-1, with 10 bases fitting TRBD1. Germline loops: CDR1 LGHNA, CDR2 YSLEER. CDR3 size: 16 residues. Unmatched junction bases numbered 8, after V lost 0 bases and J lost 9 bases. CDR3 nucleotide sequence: TGCGCCAGCAGCCAAGATATCGGACAGGGGGAGGGTGAGCAGTTCTTC. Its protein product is CASSQDIGQGEGEQFF.

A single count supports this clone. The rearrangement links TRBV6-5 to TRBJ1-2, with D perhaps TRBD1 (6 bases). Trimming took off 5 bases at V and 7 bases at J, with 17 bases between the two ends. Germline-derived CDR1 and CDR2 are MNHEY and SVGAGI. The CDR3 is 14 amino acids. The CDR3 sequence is CASSPDRWFRGYTF. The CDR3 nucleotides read TGTGCCAGCAGTCCCGACAGGTGGTTTCGTGGCTACACCTTC.

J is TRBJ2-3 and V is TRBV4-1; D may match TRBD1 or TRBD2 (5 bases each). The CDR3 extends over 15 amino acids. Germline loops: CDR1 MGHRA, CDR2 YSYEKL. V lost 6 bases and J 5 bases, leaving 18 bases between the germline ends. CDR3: CASSRDGIRIDTQYF. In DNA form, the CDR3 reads TGCGCCAGCAGTCGGGACGGGATAAGGATAGATACGCAGTATTTT.

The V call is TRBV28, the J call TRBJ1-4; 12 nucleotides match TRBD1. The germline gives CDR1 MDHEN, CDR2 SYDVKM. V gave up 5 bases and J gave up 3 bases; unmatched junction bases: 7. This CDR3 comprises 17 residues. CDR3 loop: CASSPGQGARANEKLFF. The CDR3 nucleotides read TGTGCCAGCAGTCCGGGACAGGGGGCTAGGGCTAATGAAAAACTGTTTTTT.

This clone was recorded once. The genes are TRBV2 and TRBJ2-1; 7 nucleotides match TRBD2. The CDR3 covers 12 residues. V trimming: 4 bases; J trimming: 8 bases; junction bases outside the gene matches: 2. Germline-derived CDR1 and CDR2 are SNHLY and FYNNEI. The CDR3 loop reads CASSVGGDEQFF. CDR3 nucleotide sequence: TGTGCCAGCAGTGTTGGGGGGGATGAGCAGTTCTTC.

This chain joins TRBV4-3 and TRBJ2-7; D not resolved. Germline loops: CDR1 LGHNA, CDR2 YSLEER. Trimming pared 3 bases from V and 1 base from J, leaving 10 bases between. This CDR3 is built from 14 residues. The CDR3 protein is CASSQFKGSYEQYF. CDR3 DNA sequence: TGCGCCAGCAGCCAGTTCAAGGGATCCTACGAGCAGTACTTC.

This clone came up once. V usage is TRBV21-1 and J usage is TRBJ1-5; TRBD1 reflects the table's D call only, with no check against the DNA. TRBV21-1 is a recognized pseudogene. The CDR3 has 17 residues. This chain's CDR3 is CAGSPGQRKGCNQPQHF. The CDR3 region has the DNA TGTGCGGGTTCACCGGGACAGAGGAAAGGTTGCAATCAGCCCCAGCATTTT.

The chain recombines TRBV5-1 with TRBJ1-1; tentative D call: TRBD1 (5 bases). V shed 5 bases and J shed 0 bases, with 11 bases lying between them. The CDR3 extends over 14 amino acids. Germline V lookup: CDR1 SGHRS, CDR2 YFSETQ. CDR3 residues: CASREGRMNTEAFF. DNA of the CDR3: TGCGCCAGCAGGGAGGGACGGATGAACACTGAAGCTTTCTTT.

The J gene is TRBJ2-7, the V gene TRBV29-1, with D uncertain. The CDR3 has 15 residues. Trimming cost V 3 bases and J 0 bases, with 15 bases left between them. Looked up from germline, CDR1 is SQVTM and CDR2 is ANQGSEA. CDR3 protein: CSVEATEESSYEQYF. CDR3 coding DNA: TGCAGCGTTGAGGCCACAGAAGAAAGCTCCTACGAGCAGTACTTC.

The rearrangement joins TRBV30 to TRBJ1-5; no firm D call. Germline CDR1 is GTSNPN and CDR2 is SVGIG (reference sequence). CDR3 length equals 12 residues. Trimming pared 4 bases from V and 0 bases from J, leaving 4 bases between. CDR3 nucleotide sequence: TGTGCCTGGAAGTATAGCAATCAGCCCCAGCATTTT. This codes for CAWKYSNQPQHF.

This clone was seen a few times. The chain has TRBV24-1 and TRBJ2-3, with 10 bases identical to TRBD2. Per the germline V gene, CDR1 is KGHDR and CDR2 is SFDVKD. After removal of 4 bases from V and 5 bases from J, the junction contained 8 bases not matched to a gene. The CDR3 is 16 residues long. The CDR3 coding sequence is TGTGCCACCAGTGAACCCGGACTAGCGGCTAGAGATACGCAGTATTTT. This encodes CATSEPGLAARDTQYF.

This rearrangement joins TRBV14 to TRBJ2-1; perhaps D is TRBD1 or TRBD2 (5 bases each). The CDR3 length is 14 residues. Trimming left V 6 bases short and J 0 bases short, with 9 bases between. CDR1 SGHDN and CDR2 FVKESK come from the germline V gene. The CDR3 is CASRVGTSYNEQFF. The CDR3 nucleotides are TGTGCCAGCAGGGTTGGGACCTCCTACAATGAGCAGTTCTTC.

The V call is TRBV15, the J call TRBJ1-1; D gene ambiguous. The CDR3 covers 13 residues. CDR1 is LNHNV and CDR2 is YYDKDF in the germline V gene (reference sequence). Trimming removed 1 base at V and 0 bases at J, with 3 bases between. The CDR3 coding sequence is TGTGCCACCAGCAGAGGAATGAACACTGAAGCTTTCTTT. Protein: CATSRGMNTEAFF.

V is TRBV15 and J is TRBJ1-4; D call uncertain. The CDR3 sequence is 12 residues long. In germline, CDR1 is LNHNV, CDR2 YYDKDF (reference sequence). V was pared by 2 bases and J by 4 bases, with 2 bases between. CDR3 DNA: TGTGCCACCAGCAGATTTAATGAAAAACTGTTTTTT. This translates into CATSRFNEKLFF.

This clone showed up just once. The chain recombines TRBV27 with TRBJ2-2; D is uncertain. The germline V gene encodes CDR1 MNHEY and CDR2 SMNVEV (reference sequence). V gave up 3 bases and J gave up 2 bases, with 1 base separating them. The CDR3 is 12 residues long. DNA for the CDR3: TGTGCCAGCAGTTTCAACACCGGGGAGCTGTTTTTT. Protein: CASSFNTGELFF.

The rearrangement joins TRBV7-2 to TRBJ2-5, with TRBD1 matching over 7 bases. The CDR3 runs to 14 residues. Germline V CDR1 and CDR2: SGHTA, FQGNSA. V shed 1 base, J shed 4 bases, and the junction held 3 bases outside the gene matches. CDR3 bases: TGTGCCAGCAGCTTAGGACAGGGAGTAGAGACCCAGTACTTC. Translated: CASSLGQGVETQYF. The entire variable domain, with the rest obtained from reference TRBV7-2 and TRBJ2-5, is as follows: GAGVSQSPSNKVTEKGKDVELRCDPISGHTALYWYRQSLGQGLEFLIYFQGNSAPDKSGLPSDRFSAERTGGSVSTLTIQRTQQEDSAVYLCASSLGQGVETQYFGPGTRLLVL.

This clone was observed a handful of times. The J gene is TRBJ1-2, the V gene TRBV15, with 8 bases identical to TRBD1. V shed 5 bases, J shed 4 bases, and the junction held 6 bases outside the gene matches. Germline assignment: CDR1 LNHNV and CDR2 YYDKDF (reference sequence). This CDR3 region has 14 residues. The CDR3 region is CATSPDRGSYGYTF. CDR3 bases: TGTGCCACCAGCCCTGACAGGGGAAGCTATGGCTACACCTTC. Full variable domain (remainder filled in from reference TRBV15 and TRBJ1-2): DAMVIQNPRYQVTQFGKPVTLSCSQTLNHNVMYWYQQKSSQAPKLLFHYYDKDFNNEADTPDNFQSRRPNTSFCFLDIRSPGLGDTAMYLCATSPDRGSYGYTFGSGTRLTVV.

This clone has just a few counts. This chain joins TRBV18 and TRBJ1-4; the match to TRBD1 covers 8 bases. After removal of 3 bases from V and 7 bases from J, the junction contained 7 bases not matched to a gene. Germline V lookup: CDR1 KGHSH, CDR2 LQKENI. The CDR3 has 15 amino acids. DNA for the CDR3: TGTGCCAGCTCACCCCAGGACAGGGAGGGTGAAAAACTGTTTTTT. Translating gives CASSPQDREGEKLFF.

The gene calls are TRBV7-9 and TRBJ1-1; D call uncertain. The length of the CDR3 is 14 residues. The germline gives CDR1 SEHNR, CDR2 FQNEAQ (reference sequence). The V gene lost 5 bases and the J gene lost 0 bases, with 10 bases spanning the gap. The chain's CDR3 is CASSPRGLNTEAFF. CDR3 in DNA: TGTGCCAGCAGCCCCCGAGGGTTGAACACTGAAGCTTTCTTT.

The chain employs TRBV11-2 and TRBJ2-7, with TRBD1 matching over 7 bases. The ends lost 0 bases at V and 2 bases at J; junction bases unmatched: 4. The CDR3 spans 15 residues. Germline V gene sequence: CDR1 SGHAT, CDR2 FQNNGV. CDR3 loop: CASSLEGDSAYEQYF. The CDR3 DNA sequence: TGTGCCAGCAGCTTAGAAGGGGACAGTGCCTACGAGCAGTACTTC.

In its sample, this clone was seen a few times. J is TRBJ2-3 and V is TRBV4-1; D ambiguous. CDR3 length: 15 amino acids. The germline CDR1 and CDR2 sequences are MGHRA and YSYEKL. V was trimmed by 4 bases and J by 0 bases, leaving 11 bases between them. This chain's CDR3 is CASSPTGTSTDTQYF. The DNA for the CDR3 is TGCGCCAGCAGCCCGACTGGCACTAGCACAGATACGCAGTATTTT.

The CDR3 here is CASTGQNNEQFF. CDR3 nucleotides: TGTGCCAGCACCGGACAGAACAATGAGCAGTTCTTC. The V and J genes are TRBV12-3 or TRBV12-4 and TRBJ2-1; a weak D match, TRBD1 (6 bases). Trimming removed 7 bases from V and 5 bases from J, with 9 bases in between. CDR3 length equals 12 residues.

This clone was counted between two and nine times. The CDR3 coding sequence is TGTGCCAGCAGCGAAGGCGGAGAGTATGGCTACACCTTC. Translation: CASSEGGEYGYTF. This sequence joins TRBV9 and TRBJ1-2; D remains ambiguous. Germline CDR1 reads SGDLS; CDR2 reads YYNGEE. This CDR3 region has 13 residues. Trimming pared 3 bases from V and 5 bases from J, leaving 11 bases between.

CDR3: CASSYSDSYEQYF. CDR3 in DNA: TGTGCCAGCAGTTACTCGGACAGCTACGAGCAGTACTTC. The chain recombines TRBV6-5 with TRBJ2-7, with D perhaps matching TRBD1 (6 bases). CDR1 MNHEY and CDR2 SVGAGI come from the germline V gene. V was pared by 0 bases and J by 3 bases, with 6 bases between. The CDR3 is 13 amino acids.